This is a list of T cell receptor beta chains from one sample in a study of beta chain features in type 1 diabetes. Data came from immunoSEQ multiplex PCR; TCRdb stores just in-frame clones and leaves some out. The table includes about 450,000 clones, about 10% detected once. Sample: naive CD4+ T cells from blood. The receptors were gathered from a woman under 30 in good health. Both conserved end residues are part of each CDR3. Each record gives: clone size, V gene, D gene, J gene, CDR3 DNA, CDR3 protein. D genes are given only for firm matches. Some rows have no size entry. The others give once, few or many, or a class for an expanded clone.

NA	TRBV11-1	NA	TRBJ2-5	TGTGCCAGCAGCTTTCGGCTAGCGAGACCCCCCACCGTGGTAGAGACCCAGTACTTC	CASSFRLARPPTVVETQYF
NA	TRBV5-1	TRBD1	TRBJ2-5	TGCGCCAGCAGCGGGGGACAGCTACAAGAGACCCAGTACTTC	CASSGGQLQETQYF
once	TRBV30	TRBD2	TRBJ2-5	TGTGCCTGGAGTGTCGGCGTAGCGGGACCGGTGGAGCAGTACTTC	CAWSVGVAGPVEQYF
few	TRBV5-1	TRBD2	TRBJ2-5	TGCGCCAGCAGCGAAGCGGGGGGTCTGGAGACCCAGTACTTC	CASSEAGGLETQYF
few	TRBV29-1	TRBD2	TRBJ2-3	TGCAGCGTGGTGGGACTAGCGGGGCCCACAGATACGCAGTATTTT	CSVVGLAGPTDTQYF
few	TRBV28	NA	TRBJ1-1	TGTGCCAGCAGTGTCCTAGGACACCGGAACACTGAAGCTTTCTTT	CASSVLGHRNTEAFF
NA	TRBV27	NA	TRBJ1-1	TGTGCCAGCAGTCTCTCGGGGCTGGGGTACACTGAAGCTTTCTTT	CASSLSGLGYTEAFF
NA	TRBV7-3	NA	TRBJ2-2	TGTGCCAGCAGCCTCGCCGGGAACACCGGGGAGCTGTTTTTT	CASSLAGNTGELFF
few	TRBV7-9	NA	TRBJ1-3	TGTGCCAGCAGCCCTGGGGGCAGTGCGACGGACACCATATATTTT	CASSPGGSATDTIYF
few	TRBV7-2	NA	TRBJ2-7	TGTGCCAGCAGCTTAGTTGGCTCAGTCTACGAGCAGTACTTC	CASSLVGSVYEQYF
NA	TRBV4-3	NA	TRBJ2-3	TGCGCCAGCAGCCAAGGGGGGGTGGCAGATACGCAGTATTTT	CASSQGGVADTQYF
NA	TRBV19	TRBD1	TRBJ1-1	TGTGCCAGTAGTCCCGACAGGGGTGAAGCTTTCTTT	CASSPDRGEAFF
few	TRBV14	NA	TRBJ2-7	TGTGCCAGCAGCCAAGTGGTGGGGGCCATATACGAGCAGTACTTC	CASSQVVGAIYEQYF
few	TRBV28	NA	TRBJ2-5	TGTGCCACCAGTTCCAGCCAAGAGACCCAGTACTTC	CATSSSQETQYF
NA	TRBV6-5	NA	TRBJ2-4	TGTGCCAGCATTACCCCCGAGGGGAACATTCAGTACTTC	CASITPEGNIQYF
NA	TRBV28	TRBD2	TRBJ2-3	TGTGCCAGCAGTTTGCCGGGACTAGCAGCTAGCACAGATACGCAGTATTTT	CASSLPGLAASTDTQYF
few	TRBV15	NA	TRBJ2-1	TGTGCCACCAGCAGAGATCTCTCCAATGAGCAGTTCTTC	CATSRDLSNEQFF
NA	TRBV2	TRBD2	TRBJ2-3	TGTGCCAGCAGCGGGGGAGGGGCAGATACGCAGTATTTT	CASSGGGADTQYF
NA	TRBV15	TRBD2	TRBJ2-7	TGTGCCACCAGCAGTACGACTAGCGGGGCCCACGAGCAGTACTTC	CATSSTTSGAHEQYF
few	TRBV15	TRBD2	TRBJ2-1	TGTGCCACCAGCACGGAGAGCGGGAGGGCCTCCTCAAATGAGCAGTTCTTC	CATSTESGRASSNEQFF
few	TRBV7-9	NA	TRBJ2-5	TGTGCCAGCAGCGCCGATGAGGTGGCCCAGTACTTC	CASSADEVAQYF
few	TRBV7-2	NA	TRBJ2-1	TGTGCCAGCAGCCCTAGCATTACGGGGGCGCCTTACAATGAGCAGTTCTTC	CASSPSITGAPYNEQFF
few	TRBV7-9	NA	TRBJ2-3	TGTGCCAGCAGCTTAGGAGCGACCACAGATACGCAGTATTTT	CASSLGATTDTQYF
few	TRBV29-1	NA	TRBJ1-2	TGCAGCGTTGTTTTGACAGAGGGGGGCTACACCTTC	CSVVLTEGGYTF
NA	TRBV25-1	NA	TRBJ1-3	TGTGCCAGCAGTGATTCCTACTCTGGAAACACCATATATTTT	CASSDSYSGNTIYF
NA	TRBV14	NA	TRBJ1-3	TGTGCCAGCAGCCAAACGGCAGGAACCTCTGGAAACACCATATATTTT	CASSQTAGTSGNTIYF
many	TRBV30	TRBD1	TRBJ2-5	TGTGCCTGGAGCCGGGGACAGGGATTGTACCAAGAGACCCAGTACTTC	CAWSRGQGLYQETQYF
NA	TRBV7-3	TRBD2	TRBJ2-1	TGTGCCAGCAGCCCAAGGACTAGCGGGACCAATGAGCAGTTCTTC	CASSPRTSGTNEQFF
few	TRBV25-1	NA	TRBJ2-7	TGTGCCAGCAGTGAATCCGGATACGAGCAGTACTTC	CASSESGYEQYF
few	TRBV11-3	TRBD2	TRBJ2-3	TGTGCCAGCAGCTTCCCTCTAGCGGGAGAGAGTAGGGGCACAGATACGCAGTATTTT	CASSFPLAGESRGTDTQYF
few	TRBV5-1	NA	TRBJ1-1	TGCGCCAGCAGCCGGTCGGTAAACACTGAAGCTTTCTTT	CASSRSVNTEAFF
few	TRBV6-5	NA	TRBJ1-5	TGTGCCAGCAGAAGGGGGGCCAATCAGCCCCAGCATTTT	CASRRGANQPQHF
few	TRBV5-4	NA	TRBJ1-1	TGTGCCAGCAGCTCCGTTTCGGGTGAAGCTTTCTTT	CASSSVSGEAFF
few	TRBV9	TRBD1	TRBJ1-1	TGTGCCAGCAGCGTAGTCTCTGGGACAGGGGAAGCTTTCTTT	CASSVVSGTGEAFF
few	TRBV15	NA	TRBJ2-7	TGTGCCACCAGCAGAGGCGGGGAACCCTACGAGCAGTACTTC	CATSRGGEPYEQYF
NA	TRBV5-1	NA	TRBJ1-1	TGCGCCAGCAGCTTGGACCGGAACACTGAAGCTTTCTTT	CASSLDRNTEAFF
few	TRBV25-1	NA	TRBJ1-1	TGTGCCAGCAGTGAATTAGTAAACACTGAAGCTTTCTTT	CASSELVNTEAFF
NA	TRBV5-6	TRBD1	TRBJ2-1	TGTGCCAGCAGCTTGTCCCCTTATAAGGGGGCGAATGAGCAGTTCTTC	CASSLSPYKGANEQFF
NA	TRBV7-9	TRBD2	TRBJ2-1	TGTGCCAGCAGCCTGGGACTAGCGGGAGGGCCGGACCATGAGCAGTTCTTC	CASSLGLAGGPDHEQFF
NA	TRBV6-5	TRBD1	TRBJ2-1	TGTGCCACGGGACAGGGAAACAATGAGCAGTTCTTC	CATGQGNNEQFF
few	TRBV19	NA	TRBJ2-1	TGTGCCAGTAGTATAAGGCAGGGCCTATCCTACAATGAGCAGTTCTTC	CASSIRQGLSYNEQFF
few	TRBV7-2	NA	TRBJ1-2	TGTGCCAGCAGCCCACCCTCCCCTAGGGTATCCTATGGCTACACCTTC	CASSPPSPRVSYGYTF
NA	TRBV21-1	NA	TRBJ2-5	TGTGCCAGCAGCGCCCCAGACGGGGCGGGGTGCCAAGAGACCCAGTACTTC	CASSAPDGAGCQETQYF
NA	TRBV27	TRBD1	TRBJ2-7	TGTGCCAGCAGTTCTCTCCGGACAGGGATTCTCTACGAGCAGTACTTC	CASSSLRTGILYEQYF
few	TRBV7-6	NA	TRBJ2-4	TGTGCCAGCAGCTTATTGCGAGAAGCCAAAAACATTCAGTACTTC	CASSLLREAKNIQYF
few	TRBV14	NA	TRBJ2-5	TGTGCCAGCAGCCAAGGGCGCGTGTACCAAGAGACCCAGTACTTC	CASSQGRVYQETQYF
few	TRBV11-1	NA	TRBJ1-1	TGTGCCAGCAGCTACCCACGTTCCACAGGGATGAACACTGAAGCTTTCTTT	CASSYPRSTGMNTEAFF
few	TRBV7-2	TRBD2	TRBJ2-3	TGTGCCAGCAGACGGACTAGCGGGGCAGATACGCAGTATTTT	CASRRTSGADTQYF
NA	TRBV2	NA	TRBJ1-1	TGTGCCAGCAGTAACAGGGCGCCTGAAGCTTTCTTT	CASSNRAPEAFF
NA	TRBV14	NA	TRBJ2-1	TGTGCCAGCAGCCGAAGGGGGAGGTACAATGAGCAGTTCTTC	CASSRRGRYNEQFF
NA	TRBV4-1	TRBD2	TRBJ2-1	TGCGCCAGCGGGCTATTAGCGGGGCCCACCAATGAGCAGTTCTTC	CASGLLAGPTNEQFF
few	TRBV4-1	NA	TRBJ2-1	TGCGCCAGCAGCCAAAGATCCCAGAACTACAATGAGCAGTTCTTC	CASSQRSQNYNEQFF
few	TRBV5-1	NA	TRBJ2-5	TGCGCCAGCAGCTTAGGGACGGGCCAAGAGACCCAGTACTTC	CASSLGTGQETQYF
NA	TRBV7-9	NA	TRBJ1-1	TGTGCCAGCAGCACATACACTGAAGCTTTCTTT	CASSTYTEAFF
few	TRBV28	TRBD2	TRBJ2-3	TGTGCCAGCAGTGGGGTCGGGGGGAAGAGAAATACGCAGTATTTT	CASSGVGGKRNTQYF
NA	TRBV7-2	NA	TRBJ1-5	TGTGCCAGCAGCTTAGAGCGGGGCCAGCCCCAGCATTTT	CASSLERGQPQHF
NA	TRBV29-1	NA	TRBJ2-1	TGCAGCGTTGGGGGAGCGCCCGTAGGGTTCTTC	CSVGGAPVGFF
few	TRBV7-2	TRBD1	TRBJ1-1	TGTGCCAGCAGCCTAAACCGGGACAGGGTTGTTGTGTCCTTCTTT	CASSLNRDRVVVSFF
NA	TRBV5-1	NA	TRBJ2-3	TGCGCCAGCAGCCTCACGTCGGATACGCAGTATTTT	CASSLTSDTQYF
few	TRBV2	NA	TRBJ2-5	TGTGCCAGCAGGAACAGGGCAGAGACCCAGTACTTC	CASRNRAETQYF